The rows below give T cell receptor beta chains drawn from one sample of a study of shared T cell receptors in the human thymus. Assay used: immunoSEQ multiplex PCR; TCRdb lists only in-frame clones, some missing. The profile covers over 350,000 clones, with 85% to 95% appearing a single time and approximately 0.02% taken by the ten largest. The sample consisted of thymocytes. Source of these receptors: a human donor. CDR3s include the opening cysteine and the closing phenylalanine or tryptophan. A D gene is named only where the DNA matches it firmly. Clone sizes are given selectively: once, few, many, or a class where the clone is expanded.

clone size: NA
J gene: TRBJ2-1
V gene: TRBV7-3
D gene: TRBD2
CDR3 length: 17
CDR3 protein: CASSHPGGAASYNEQFF
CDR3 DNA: TGTGCCAGCTCTCACCCCGGGGGGGCCGCCTCCTACAATGAGCAGTTCTTC

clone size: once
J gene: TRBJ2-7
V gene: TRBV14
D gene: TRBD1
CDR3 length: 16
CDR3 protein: CASSQDRDRGDYEQYF
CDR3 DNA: TGTGCCAGCAGCCAAGATAGGGACAGGGGCGACTACGAGCAGTACTTC

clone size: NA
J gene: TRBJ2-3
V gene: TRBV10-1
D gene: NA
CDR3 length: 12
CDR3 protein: CASSGSTDTQYF
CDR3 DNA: TGCGCCAGCTCGGGCTCCACAGATACGCAGTATTTT

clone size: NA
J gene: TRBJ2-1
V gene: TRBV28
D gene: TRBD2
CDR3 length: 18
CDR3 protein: CASSPGTSGASSYNEQFF
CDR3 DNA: TGTGCCAGCAGCCCCGGGACTAGCGGGGCTAGCTCCTACAATGAGCAGTTCTTC

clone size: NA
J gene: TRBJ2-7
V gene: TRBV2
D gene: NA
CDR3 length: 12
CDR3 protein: CASSVPPLWLYF
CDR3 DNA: TGTGCCAGCTCAGTGCCACCCCTGTGGTTGTACTTC

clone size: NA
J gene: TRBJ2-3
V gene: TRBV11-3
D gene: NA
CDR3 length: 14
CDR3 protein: CASSQRGNTDTQYF
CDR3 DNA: TGTGCCAGCAGTCAAAGGGGGAACACAGATACGCAGTATTTT

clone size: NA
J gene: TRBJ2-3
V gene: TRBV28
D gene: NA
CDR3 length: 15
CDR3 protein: CASSLEKRAIDTQYF
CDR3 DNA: TGTGCCAGCAGTTTAGAAAAGCGGGCAATAGATACGCAGTATTTT

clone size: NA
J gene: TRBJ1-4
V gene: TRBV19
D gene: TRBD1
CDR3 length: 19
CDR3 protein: CASSIERDREFATNEKLFF
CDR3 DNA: TGTGCCAGTAGTATAGAAAGGGACAGGGAGTTTGCAACTAATGAAAAACTGTTTTTT

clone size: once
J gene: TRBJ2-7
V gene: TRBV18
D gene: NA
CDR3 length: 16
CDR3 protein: CASSPSRPSATYEQYF
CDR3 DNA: TGTGCCAGCTCACCATCTCGGCCTAGCGCTACCTACGAGCAGTACTTC

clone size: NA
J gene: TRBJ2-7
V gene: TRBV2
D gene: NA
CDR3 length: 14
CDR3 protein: CASRHTGTLYEQYF
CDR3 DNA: TGTGCCAGCAGACACACCGGGACTTTATACGAGCAGTACTTC

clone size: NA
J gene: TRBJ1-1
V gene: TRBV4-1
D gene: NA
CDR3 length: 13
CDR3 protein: CASSQSGRTEAFF
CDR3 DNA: TGCGCCAGCAGCCAATCAGGTAGAACTGAAGCTTTCTTT

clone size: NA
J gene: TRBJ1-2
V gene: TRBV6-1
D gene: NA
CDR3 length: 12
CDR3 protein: CASSEWDGLNTF
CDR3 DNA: TGTGCCAGCAGTGAATGGGACGGCCTCAACACCTTC

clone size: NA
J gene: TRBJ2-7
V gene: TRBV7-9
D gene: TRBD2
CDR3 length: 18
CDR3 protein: CASSSAGGASGSLNEQYF
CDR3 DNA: TGTGCCAGCAGCTCCGCTGGGGGGGCTAGCGGGAGTCTCAACGAGCAGTACTTC

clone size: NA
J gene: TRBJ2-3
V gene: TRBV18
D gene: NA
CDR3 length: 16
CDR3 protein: CASSPLREFSTDTQYF
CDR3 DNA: TGTGCCAGCTCACCACTCCGGGAGTTTAGCACAGATACGCAGTATTTT

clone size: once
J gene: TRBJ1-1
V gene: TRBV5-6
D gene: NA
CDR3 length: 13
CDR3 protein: CASSLTGDSQAFF
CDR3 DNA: TGTGCCAGCAGCTTGACAGGAGATTCTCAAGCTTTCTTT

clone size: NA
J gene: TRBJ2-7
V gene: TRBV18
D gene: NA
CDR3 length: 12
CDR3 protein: CASSPGQYEQYF
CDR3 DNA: TGTGCCAGCTCACCCGGACAGTACGAGCAGTACTTC

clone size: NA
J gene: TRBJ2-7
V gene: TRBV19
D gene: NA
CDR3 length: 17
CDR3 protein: CASSTRDWTTTPEEQYF
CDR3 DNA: TGTGCCAGTAGTACCCGGGACTGGACTACAACCCCGGAGGAGCAGTACTTC

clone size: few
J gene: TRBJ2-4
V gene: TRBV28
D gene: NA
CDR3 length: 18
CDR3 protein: CASSILDRTVLAKNIQYF
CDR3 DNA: TGTGCCAGCAGTATATTAGACAGGACCGTACTAGCCAAAAACATTCAGTACTTC

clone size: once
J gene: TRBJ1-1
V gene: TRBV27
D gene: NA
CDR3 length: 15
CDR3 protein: CASSPPGGIRTEAFF
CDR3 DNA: TGTGCCAGCAGTCCCCCGGGAGGCATTCGCACTGAAGCTTTCTTT

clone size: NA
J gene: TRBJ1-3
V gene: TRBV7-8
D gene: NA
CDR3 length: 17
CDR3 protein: CASSLAGERSSGNTIYF
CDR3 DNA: TGTGCCAGCAGCTTAGCGGGGGAGAGGAGCTCTGGAAACACCATATATTTT

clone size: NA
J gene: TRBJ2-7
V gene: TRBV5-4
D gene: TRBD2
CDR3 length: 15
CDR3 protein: CASSHTSGRAREQYF
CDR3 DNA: TGTGCCAGCAGCCATACTAGCGGGAGGGCCAGGGAGCAGTACTTC

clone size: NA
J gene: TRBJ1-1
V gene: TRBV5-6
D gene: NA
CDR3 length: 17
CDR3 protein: CASSLGKGAPWNTEAFF
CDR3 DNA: TGTGCCAGCAGCCTCGGGAAGGGAGCACCTTGGAACACTGAAGCTTTCTTT

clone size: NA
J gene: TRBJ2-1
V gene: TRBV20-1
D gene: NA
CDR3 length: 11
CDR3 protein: CSASRGNEQFF
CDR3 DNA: TGCAGTGCTAGTAGGGGAAATGAGCAGTTCTTC

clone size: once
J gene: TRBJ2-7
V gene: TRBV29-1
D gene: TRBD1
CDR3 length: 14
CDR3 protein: CSGTGTGEDYEQYF
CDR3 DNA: TGCAGCGGGACCGGGACAGGGGAGGACTACGAGCAGTACTTC

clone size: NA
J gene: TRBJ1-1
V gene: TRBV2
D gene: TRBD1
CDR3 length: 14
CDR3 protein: CASSDKAGGPEAFF
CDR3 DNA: TGTGCCAGCAGTGATAAGGCAGGGGGTCCCGAAGCTTTCTTT

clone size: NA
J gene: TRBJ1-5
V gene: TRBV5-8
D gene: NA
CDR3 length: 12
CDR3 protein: CASSLGNQPQHF
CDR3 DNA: TGTGCCAGCAGCTTGGGCAATCAGCCCCAGCATTTT

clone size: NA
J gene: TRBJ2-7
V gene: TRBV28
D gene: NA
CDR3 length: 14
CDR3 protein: CASSPGDLKDEQYF
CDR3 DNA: TGTGCCAGCAGCCCAGGGGATTTAAAGGACGAGCAGTACTTC

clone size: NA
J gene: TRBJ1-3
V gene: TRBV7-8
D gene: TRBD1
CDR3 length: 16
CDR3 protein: CASSSAMDRAGNTIYF
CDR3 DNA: TGTGCCAGCAGCTCGGCCATGGACAGGGCTGGAAACACCATATATTTT

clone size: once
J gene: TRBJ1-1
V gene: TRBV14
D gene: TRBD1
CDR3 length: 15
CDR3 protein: CASSSTGQGNTEAFF
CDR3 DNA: TGTGCCAGCAGCTCGACAGGGCAGGGGAACACTGAAGCTTTCTTT

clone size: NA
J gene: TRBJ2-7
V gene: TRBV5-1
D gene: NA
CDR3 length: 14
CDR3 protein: CASRRWGDAYEQYF
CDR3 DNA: TGCGCCAGCAGAAGGTGGGGGGACGCCTACGAGCAGTACTTC

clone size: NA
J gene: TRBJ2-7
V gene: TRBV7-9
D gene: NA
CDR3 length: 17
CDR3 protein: CASSPRTDPAWKYEQYF
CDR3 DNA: TGTGCCAGCAGCCCGAGGACAGACCCGGCTTGGAAGTACGAGCAGTACTTC